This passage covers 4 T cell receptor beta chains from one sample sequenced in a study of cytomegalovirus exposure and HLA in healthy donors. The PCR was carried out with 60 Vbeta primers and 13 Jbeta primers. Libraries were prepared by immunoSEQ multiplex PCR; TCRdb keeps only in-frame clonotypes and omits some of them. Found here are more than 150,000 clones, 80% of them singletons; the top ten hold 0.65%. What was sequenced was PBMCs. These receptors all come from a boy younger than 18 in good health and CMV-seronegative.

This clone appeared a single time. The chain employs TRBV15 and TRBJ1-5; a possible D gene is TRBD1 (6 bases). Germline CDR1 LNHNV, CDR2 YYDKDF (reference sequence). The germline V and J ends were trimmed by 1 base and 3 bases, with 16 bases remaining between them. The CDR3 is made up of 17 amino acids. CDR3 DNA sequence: TGTGCCACCAGCAGAGGTATTAGGGGACAACTCAATCAGCCCCAGCATTTT. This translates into CATSRGIRGQLNQPQHF.

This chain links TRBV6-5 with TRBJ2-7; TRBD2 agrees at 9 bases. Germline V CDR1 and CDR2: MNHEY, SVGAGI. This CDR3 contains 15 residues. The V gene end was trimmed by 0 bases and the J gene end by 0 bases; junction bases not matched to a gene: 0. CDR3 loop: CASSYSSGGSYEQYF. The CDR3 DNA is TGTGCCAGCAGTTACTCTAGCGGGGGCTCCTACGAGCAGTACTTC.

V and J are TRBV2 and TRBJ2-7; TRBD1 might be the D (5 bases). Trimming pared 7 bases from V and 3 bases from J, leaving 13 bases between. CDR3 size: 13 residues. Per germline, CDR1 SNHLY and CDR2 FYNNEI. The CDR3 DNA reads TGTGCCAGCAACGTTGTCAGGGACTACGAGCAGTACTTC. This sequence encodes CASNVVRDYEQYF. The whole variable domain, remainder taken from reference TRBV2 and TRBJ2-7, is EPEVTQTPSHQVTQMGQEVILRCVPISNHLYFYWYRQILGQKVEFLVSFYNNEISEKSEIFDDQFSVERPDGSNFTLKIRSTKLEDSAMYFCASNVVRDYEQYFGPGTRLTVT.

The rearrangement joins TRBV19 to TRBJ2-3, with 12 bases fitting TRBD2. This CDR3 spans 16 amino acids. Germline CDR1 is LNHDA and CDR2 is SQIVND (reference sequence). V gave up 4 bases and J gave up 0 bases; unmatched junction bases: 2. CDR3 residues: CASSRTSGASTDTQYF. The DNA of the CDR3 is TGTGCCAGTAGTAGGACTAGCGGGGCCAGCACAGATACGCAGTATTTT. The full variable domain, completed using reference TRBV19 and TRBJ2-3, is DGGITQSPKYLFRKEGQNVTLSCEQNLNHDAMYWYRQDPGQGLRLIYYSQIVNDFQKGDIAEGYSVSREKKESFPLTVTSAQKNPTAFYLCASSRTSGASTDTQYFGPGTRLTVL.